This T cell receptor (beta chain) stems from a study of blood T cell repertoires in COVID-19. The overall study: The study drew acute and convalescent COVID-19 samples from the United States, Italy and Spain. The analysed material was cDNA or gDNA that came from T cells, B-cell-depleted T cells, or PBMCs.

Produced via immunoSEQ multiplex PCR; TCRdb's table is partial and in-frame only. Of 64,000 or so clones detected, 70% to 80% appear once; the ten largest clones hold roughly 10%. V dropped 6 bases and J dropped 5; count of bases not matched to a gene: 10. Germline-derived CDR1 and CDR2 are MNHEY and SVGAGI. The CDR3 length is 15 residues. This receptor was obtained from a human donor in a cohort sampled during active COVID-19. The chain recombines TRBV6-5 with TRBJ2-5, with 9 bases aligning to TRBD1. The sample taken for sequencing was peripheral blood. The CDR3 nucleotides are TGTGCCAGCAGAGAGTTTACAGGGGGCGGGGAGACCCAGTACTTC. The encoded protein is CASREFTGGGETQYF.